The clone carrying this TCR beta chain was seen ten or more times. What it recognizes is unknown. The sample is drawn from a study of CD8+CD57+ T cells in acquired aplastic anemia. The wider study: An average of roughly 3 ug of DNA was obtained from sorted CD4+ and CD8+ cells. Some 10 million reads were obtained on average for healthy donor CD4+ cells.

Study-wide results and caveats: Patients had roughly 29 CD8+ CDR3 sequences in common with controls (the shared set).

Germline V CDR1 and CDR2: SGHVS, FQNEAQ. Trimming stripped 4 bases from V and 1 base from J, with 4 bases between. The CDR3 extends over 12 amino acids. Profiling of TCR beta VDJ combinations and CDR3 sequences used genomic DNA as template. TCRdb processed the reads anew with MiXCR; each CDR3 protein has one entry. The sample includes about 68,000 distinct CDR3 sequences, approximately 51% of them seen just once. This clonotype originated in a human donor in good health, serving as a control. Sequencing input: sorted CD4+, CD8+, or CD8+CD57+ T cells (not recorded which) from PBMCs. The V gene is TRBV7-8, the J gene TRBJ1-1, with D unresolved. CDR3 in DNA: TGTGCCAGCAGCTATGGGAACACTGAAGCTTTCTTT. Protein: CASSYGNTEAFF.